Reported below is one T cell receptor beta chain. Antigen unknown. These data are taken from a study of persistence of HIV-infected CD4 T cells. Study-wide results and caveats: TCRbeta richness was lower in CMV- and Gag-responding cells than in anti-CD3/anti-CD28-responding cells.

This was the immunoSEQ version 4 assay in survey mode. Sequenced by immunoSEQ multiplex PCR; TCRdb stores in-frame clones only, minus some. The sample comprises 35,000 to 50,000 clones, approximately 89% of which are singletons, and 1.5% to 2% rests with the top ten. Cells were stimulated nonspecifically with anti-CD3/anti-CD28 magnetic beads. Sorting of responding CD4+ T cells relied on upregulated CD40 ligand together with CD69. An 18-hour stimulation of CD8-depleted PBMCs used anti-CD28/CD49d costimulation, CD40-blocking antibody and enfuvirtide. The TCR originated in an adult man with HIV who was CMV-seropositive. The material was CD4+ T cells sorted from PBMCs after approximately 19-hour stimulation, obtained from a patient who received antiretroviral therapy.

The DNA of the CDR3 is TGTGCCAGTAGTATAGCGGGGGGAAACACTGAAGCTTTCTTT. It encodes CASSIAGGNTEAFF. This rearrangement joins TRBV19 to TRBJ1-1; tentative D call: TRBD1 (5 bases). There are 14 residues in the CDR3. Germline CDR1 and CDR2: LNHDA and SQIVND (reference sequence). V gave up 1 base and J gave up 2 bases, with 8 bases separating them.